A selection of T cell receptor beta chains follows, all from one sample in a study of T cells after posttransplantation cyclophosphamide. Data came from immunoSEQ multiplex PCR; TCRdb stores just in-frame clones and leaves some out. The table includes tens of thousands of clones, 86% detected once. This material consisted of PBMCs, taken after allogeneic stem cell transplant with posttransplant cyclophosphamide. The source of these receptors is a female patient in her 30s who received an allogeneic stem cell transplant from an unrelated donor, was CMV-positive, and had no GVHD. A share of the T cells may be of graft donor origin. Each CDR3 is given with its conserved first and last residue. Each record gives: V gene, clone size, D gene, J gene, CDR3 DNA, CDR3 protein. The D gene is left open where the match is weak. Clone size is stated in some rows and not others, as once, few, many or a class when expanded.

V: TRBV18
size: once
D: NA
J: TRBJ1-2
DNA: TGTGCCAGCTCACCACCTTGGGACATACGTAACTATGGCTACACCTTC
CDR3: CASSPPWDIRNYGYTF

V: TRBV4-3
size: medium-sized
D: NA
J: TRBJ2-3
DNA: TGCGCCAGCAGCCAAGGGACATGGGCGGATACGCAGTATTTT
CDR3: CASSQGTWADTQYF

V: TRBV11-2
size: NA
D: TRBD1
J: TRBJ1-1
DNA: TGTGCCAGCAGCTTATATGGGGGACAGGGGGGCACTGAAGCTTTCTTT
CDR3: CASSLYGGQGGTEAFF

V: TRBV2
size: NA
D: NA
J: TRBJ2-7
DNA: TGCGCCAGGGAAATCGGGGACGAGCAGTACTTC
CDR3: CAREIGDEQYF

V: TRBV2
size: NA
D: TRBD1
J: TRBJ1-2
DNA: TGTGCCAGCATAGGTGTGGGACAGGGAATTAGTAACTATGGCTACACCTTC
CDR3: CASIGVGQGISNYGYTF

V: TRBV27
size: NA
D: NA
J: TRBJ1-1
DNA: TGTGCCAGCAGTTTACCGGGACTGTCTGAAGCTTTCTTT
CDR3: CASSLPGLSEAFF

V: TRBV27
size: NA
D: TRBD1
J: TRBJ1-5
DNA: TGTGCCAGCAGTTCAGGACAGGGCAATCAGCCCCAGCATTTT
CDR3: CASSSGQGNQPQHF

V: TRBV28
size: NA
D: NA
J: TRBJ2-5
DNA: TGTGCCAGCAGTTTAGTTGCGACAACCCAGTACTTC
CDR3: CASSLVATTQYF

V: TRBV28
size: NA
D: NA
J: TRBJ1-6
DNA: TGTGCCAGCAGTCGCCCGGGGGTCGGCAATTCACCCCTCCACTTT
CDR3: CASSRPGVGNSPLHF

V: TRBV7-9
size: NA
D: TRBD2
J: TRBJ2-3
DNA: TGTGCCAGCAGGATAGCGGGGGGACTACTCGATACGCAGTATTTT
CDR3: CASRIAGGLLDTQYF

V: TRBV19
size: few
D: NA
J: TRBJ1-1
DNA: TGTGCCAGTATCGAACGGGGGAACACTGAAGCTTTCTTT
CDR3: CASIERGNTEAFF

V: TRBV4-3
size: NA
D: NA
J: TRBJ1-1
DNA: TGCGCCAGCAGCCAAGATACGGTGAACACTGAAGCTTTCTTT
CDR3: CASSQDTVNTEAFF

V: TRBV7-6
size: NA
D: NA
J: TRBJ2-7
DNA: TGTGCCAGCAGCTCGGACATCTCCTCCTACGAGCAGTACTTC
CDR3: CASSSDISSYEQYF

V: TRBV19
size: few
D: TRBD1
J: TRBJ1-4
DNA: TGTGCCAGTAGTATACCGCGGACAGGGGCAGGAAAACTGTTTTTT
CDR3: CASSIPRTGAGKLFF

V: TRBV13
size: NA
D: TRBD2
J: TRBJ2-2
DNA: TGTGCCAGCAGCTTAGTATCCCTAGCGGGGGCGAACACCGGGGAGCTGTTTTTT
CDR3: CASSLVSLAGANTGELFF

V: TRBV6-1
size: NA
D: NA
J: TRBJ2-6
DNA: TGTGCCAGCAGTGAAATCCTCGGCGGGGTGGCCAACGTCCTGACTTTC
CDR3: CASSEILGGVANVLTF

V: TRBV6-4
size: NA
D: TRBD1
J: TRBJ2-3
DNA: TGTGCCAGCAAGCCTTTTTTATACAGGGGGCACAGCACAGATACGCAGTATTTT
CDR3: CASKPFLYRGHSTDTQYF

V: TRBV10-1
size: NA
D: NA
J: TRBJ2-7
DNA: TGCGCCAGCAGTGAGTCCAACAAACCCTACGAGCAGTACTTC
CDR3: CASSESNKPYEQYF

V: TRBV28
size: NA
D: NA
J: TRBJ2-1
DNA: TGTGCCAGCAGTTTACTGTTAGGGGAGGTGGACAATGAGCAGTTCTTC
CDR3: CASSLLLGEVDNEQFF

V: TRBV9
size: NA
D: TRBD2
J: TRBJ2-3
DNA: TGTGCCAGCAGCGTAGCGGTTAGCGGGGGGATCGCAGATACGCAGTATTTT
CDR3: CASSVAVSGGIADTQYF

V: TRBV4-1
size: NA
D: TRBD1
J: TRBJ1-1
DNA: TGCGCCAGCAGCTTCGGACAGGGGGAAGCTTTCTTT
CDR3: CASSFGQGEAFF

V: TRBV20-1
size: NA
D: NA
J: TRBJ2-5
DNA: TGCAGTGCCCCACACGAAGAGACCCAGTACTTC
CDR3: CSAPHEETQYF

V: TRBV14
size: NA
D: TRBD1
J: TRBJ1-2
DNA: TGTGCCAGCAGCCAAGGGTTCAACAGGGGCCTAGGGTATGGCTACACCTTC
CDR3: CASSQGFNRGLGYGYTF

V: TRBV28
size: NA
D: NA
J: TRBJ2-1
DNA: TGTGCCAGCAGTTCCACAGGGCTAAGGTCGGTCAATGAGCAGTTCTTC
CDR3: CASSSTGLRSVNEQFF

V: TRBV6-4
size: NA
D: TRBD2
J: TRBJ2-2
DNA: TGTGCCAGCAGTGATTCACGGGGGGGCGACACCGGGGAGCTGTTTTTT
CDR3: CASSDSRGGDTGELFF

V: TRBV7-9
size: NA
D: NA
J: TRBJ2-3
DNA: TGTGCCAGCAGCTTAGCGGCGAGCGCGAGGGCAGATACGCAGTATTTT
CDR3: CASSLAASARADTQYF

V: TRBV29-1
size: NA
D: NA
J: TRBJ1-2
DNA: TGCAGCGTTGAACAGGGGTCCCACTATGGCTACACCTTC
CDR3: CSVEQGSHYGYTF

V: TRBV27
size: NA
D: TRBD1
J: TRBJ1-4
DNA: TGTGCCAGCAGTCAACAGGGGGATGGTGAAAAACTGTTTTTT
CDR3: CASSQQGDGEKLFF

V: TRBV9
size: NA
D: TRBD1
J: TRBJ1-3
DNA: TGTGCCAGCAGCGTCACACCTACACAGGGGCGCTCCGGAAACACCATATATTTT
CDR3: CASSVTPTQGRSGNTIYF

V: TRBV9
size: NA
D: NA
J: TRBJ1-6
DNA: TGTGCCAGCAGCCCAGAGGTGTATAATCCACCCCTCCACTTT
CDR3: CASSPEVYNPPLHF

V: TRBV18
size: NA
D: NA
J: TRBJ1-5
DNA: TGTGCCAGCTCACCAGTCGCGGACAATCAGCCCCAGCATTTT
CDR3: CASSPVADNQPQHF

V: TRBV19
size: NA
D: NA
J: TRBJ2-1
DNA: TGTGCCAGTTCGTCAGGGCAGGGTCTCTGGGATGAGCAGTTCTTC
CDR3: CASSSGQGLWDEQFF

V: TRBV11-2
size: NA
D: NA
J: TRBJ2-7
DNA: TGTGCCAGCAGCAACCCCGGGGTAGCCTACGAGCAGTACTTC
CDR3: CASSNPGVAYEQYF

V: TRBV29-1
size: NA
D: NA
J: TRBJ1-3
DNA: TGCAGCGTTGGCCAGGGAGGAAACACCATATATTTT
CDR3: CSVGQGGNTIYF

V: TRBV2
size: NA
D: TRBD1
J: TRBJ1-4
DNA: TGTGCCACCCTGTCAGGACCGGGACAGGGGAGTGAAAAACTGTTTTTT
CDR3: CATLSGPGQGSEKLFF

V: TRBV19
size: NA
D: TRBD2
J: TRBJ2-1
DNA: TGTGCCAGTTATCATGGCGGGGGGGCTTCTAATGAGCAGTTCTTC
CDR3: CASYHGGGASNEQFF

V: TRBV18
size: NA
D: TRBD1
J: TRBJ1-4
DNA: TGTGCCAGCTCACCAGGGACAGGCCCTAATGAAAAACTGTTTTTT
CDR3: CASSPGTGPNEKLFF